This T cell receptor beta chain was sequenced in a study of tumour-infiltrating T cells in Burkitt lymphoma. Background on the study: Productive clonality predicted overall and progression-free survival.

From germline, CDR1 is SGHDT and CDR2 YYEEEE. V lost 4 bases to trimming and J lost 5 bases, with 12 bases between them. The CDR3 is 13 residues long. TCRdb keeps only in-frame clones here, not all; method: immunoSEQ multiplex PCR. In the table there are 3,500 to 4,000 clones, 15% to 20% of which are singletons. A remark on this clone: Antigen specificity is unknown.

Study-level points and caveats: Many Burkitt lymphoma patients shared several public clonotypes.

Sequenced material: tumor tissue. The chain uses TRBV5-6 and TRBJ2-5; possibly TRBD2 for D (6 bases). This receptor was identified in a human donor with Burkitt lymphoma. The CDR3 region is CASSAGGLETQYF. The CDR3 DNA reads TGTGCCAGCAGCGCCGGAGGGTTGGAGACCCAGTACTTC.